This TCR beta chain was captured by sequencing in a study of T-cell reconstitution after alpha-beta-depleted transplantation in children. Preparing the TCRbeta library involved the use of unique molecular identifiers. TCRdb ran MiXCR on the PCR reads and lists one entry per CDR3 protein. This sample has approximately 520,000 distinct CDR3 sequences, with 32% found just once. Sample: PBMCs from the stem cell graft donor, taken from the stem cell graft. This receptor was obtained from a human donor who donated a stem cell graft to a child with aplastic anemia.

The CDR3 is CASSPRRQNYGYTF. The CDR3 DNA is TGTGCCAGCAGCCCTCGGAGACAGAACTATGGCTACACCTTC. The V gene is TRBV9, the J gene TRBJ1-2; D is possibly TRBD1 (5 bases). Germline CDR1 is SGDLS and CDR2 is YYNGEE. The CDR3 runs 14 residues. V was trimmed by 4 bases and J by 2 bases, leaving 12 bases between them.